The 13 T cell receptor beta chains below come from one sample, sequenced in a study of persistence of HIV-infected CD4 T cells. The antigens of these receptors remain unknown. Overlapping HIV-1 Gag 15-mer peptides at approximately 0.96 ug per peptide per mL were used. CD40L/CD69 double-negative CD45RO-high memory CD4+ T cells were collected. This was the immunoSEQ version 4 assay in survey mode. TCRdb's table, derived via immunoSEQ multiplex PCR, lists solely in-frame clones and lacks some. This repertoire shows more than 30,000 clones, approximately 78% found once; its top ten account for 0.9% to 1%. The sample here was cultured CD4+ T cells from PBMCs, taken from a patient who received antiretroviral therapy. Receptors were obtained from an adult with HIV. The donor label of this sample is uncertain.

This chain joins TRBV15 and TRBJ2-2, with 7 nucleotides matching TRBD1. The V and J ends lost 0 bases and 0 bases, in that order; junction bases with no gene match: 1. The CDR3 is made up of 16 amino acids. Germline-derived CDR1 and CDR2 are LNHNV and YYDKDF (reference sequence). CDR3 bases: TGTGCCACCAGCAGAGACAGGGGGTCGAACACCGGGGAGCTGTTTTTT. This encodes CATSRDRGSNTGELFF.

CDR3 nucleotide sequence: TGTGCCACCAGCAGGGACAGGGAATATGGTGTTTATCAGCCCCAGCATTTT. Translated: CATSRDREYGVYQPQHF. V and J are TRBV15 and TRBJ1-5, with 8 bases fitting TRBD1. The CDR3 sequence is 17 residues long. Per germline, CDR1 LNHNV and CDR2 YYDKDF (reference sequence). Trimming at V came to 3 bases and at J to 5 bases, leaving 12 bases not matched to a gene.

In regard to this clone: Other nucleotide sequences from this sample produce the same CDR3. The chain uses TRBV5-1 and TRBJ1-2, with D perhaps matching TRBD1 (5 bases). V lost 3 bases to trimming and J lost 6 bases, with 9 bases between them. CDR1 is SGHRS, CDR2 YFSETQ, per germline. The CDR3 contains 12 residues. For the CDR3, the DNA is TGCGCCAGCAGCTACCAAGGGGATGGCTACACCTTC. Protein: CASSYQGDGYTF.

This sequence joins TRBV15 and TRBJ1-5; the D is unclear. The CDR3 loop spans 14 amino acids. Germline values: CDR1 LNHNV, CDR2 YYDKDF (reference sequence). V was trimmed by 0 bases and J by 6 bases, leaving 9 bases between them. As DNA, the CDR3 is TGTGCCACCAGCAGAGATACCTGGATTCAGCCCCAGCATTTT. This sequence encodes CATSRDTWIQPQHF.

This sequence joins TRBV5-1 and TRBJ2-2, with D hard to call. This CDR3 region has 16 residues. Trimming removed 4 bases at V and 1 base at J, with 14 bases between. Germline values: CDR1 SGHRS, CDR2 YFSETQ. For the CDR3, the DNA is TGCGCCAGCAGCGTTTTATTGGATCAGAACACCGGGGAGCTGTTTTTT. Amino acid sequence: CASSVLLDQNTGELFF.

The genes are TRBV7-3 and TRBJ1-1; 8 bases match TRBD1. Germline V CDR1 and CDR2: SGHTA, FQGTGA. There are 14 residues in the CDR3. After removal of 5 bases from V and 4 bases from J, the junction contained 6 bases not matched to a gene. The CDR3 nucleotides read TGTGCCAGCAGCCCCGGGACAGGCACCACTGAAGCTTTCTTT. This translates into CASSPGTGTTEAFF.

This chain joins TRBV25-1 and TRBJ1-1; D ambiguous. The CDR3 loop spans 11 amino acids. The V end was cut by 3 bases, the J end by 8 bases, with 7 bases between. Germline-derived CDR1 and CDR2 are MGHDK and SYGVNS. CDR3 sequence reads: CASSEGWEAFF. The CDR3 DNA is TGTGCCAGCAGTGAGGGGTGGGAAGCTTTCTTT.

The chain recombines TRBV5-1 with TRBJ2-3; 14 positions match TRBD2. Germline CDR1 SGHRS, CDR2 YFSETQ. V lost 4 bases, J lost 4 bases, and 8 bases stayed unmatched. The CDR3 spans 17 residues. The chain's CDR3 is CASSRGTSGGGADTQYF. CDR3 DNA: TGCGCCAGCAGCCGAGGGACTAGCGGGGGAGGTGCAGATACGCAGTATTTT.

V and J are TRBV7-3 and TRBJ1-5, with 8 bases lining up with TRBD1. This CDR3 spans 15 amino acids. V lost 5 bases to trimming and J lost 2 bases; unmatched junction nucleotides: 5. Per the germline V gene, CDR1 is SGHTA and CDR2 is FQGTGA. Written as DNA, the CDR3 is TGTGCCAGCAGCGAACCGGGACAGGGCAATCAGCCCCAGCATTTT. Its translation: CASSEPGQGNQPQHF.

This clone was seen only a few times. This rearrangement joins TRBV5-6 to TRBJ1-2; D is possibly TRBD1 (6 bases). This CDR3 region has 13 residues. Trimming pared 4 bases from V and 4 bases from J, leaving 11 bases between. Germline CDR1 reads SGHDT; CDR2 reads YYEEEE. CDR3: CASSGDNPYGYTF. In nucleotides, the CDR3 is TGTGCCAGCAGCGGGGACAACCCCTATGGCTACACCTTC.

The rearrangement uses TRBV10-2 and TRBJ1-1; D is ambiguous. The CDR3 spans 13 residues. Per the germline V gene, CDR1 is WSHSY and CDR2 is SAAADI. Trimming took 4 bases from V and 1 from J, leaving 7 bases between them. The CDR3 DNA is TGCGCCAGCAGTGGCACAAAGAACACTGAAGCTTTCTTT. Protein: CASSGTKNTEAFF.

The chain uses TRBV30 and TRBJ1-1, with 10 positions matching TRBD1. CDR3 length equals 15 residues. V was clipped by 2 bases and J by 3 bases; unmatched bases: 6. Germline V gene data show CDR1 as GTSNPN and CDR2 as SVGIG (reference sequence). The CDR3 spells CAWSQRTGGYTEAFF. The CDR3 region has the DNA TGTGCCTGGAGTCAACGGACAGGGGGATACACTGAAGCTTTCTTT.

The chain joins TRBV3-1 (or the pseudogene TRBV3-2) to TRBJ1-5; TRBD1 matches 8 bases. Germline CDR1 LGHDT, CDR2 YNNKEL (reference sequence). With 3 bases clipped from V and 9 bases from J, the junction kept 10 bases outside the gene matches. The CDR3 is 15 residues long. CDR3 in amino acids: CASSHGPDRDWPQHF. The CDR3 nucleotides are TGTGCCAGCAGCCACGGACCGGACAGGGACTGGCCCCAGCATTTT.